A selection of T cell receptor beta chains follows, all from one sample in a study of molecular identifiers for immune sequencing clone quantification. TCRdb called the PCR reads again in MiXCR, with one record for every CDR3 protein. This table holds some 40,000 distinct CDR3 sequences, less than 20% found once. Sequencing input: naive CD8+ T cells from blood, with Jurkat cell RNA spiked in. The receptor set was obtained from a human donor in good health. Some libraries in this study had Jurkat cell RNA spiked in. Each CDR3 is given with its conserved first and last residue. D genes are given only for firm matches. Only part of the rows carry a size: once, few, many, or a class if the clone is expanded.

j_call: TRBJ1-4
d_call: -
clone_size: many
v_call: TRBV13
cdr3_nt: TGTGCCAGCAGCTTAGGCAGGGAGGGTCCAACTAATGAAAAACTGTTTTTT
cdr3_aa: CASSLGREGPTNEKLFF

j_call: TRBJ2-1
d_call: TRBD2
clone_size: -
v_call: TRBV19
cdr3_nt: TGTGCCAGTAGTATAGCCGGGACTACCTCCTGTGAGCAGTCCTTC
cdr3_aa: CASSIAGTTSCEQSF

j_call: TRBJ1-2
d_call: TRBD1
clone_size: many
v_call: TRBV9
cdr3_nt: TGTGCCAGCAGCACGACAGGGGTCGGCTACACCTTC
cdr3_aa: CASSTTGVGYTF

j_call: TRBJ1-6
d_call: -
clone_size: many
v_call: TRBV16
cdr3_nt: TGTGCCAGCAGCCAGGAATCTGGGCGTTCACCCCTCCACTTT
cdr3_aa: CASSQESGRSPLHF

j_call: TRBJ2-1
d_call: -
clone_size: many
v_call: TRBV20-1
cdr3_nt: TGCAGTGCTAAGTTGGCGGGAGAGGGGGATGAGCAGTTCTTC
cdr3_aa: CSAKLAGEGDEQFF

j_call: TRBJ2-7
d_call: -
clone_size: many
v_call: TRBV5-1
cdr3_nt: TGCGCCAGCAGCTTGGAGCGCCACTACGAGCAGTACTTC
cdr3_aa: CASSLERHYEQYF

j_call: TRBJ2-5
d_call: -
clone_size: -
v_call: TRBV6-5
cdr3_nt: TGTTCCAGTGCCCGGCGCGGAGAGACCCAGTACTTC
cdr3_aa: CSSARRGETQYF

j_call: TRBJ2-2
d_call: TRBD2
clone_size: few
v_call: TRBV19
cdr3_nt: TGTGCCAGTCTTCTCGGGACTAGGGGCACCGGGGAGCTGTTTTTT
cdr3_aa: CASLLGTRGTGELFF

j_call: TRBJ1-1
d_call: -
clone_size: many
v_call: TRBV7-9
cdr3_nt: TGTGCCAGCAGCGAGAGGACTGAAGCTTTCTTT
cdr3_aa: CASSERTEAFF

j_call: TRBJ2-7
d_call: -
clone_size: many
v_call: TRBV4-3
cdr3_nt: TGCGCCAGCAGCCAAGCCCTCGGCAGGCGCTACGAGCAGTACTTC
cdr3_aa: CASSQALGRRYEQYF

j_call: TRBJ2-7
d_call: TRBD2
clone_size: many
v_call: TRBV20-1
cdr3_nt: TGCAGTGCTAGGTCGACTAGCGGGAGTTATTACGAGCAGTACTTC
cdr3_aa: CSARSTSGSYYEQYF

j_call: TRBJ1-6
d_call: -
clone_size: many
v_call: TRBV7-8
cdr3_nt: TGTGCCAGCAGCTCCCTTGTGGGAGGGTTGTCGGAATCACCCCTCCACTTT
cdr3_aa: CASSSLVGGLSESPLHF

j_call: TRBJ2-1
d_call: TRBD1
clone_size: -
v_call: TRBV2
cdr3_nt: TGTGCCGGCAGTAGACAGGGGGCGCACCATGAACAGTTCTTC
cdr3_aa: CAGSRQGAHHEQFF

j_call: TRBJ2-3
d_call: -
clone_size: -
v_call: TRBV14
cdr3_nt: TGTGCCAGCAGCCAACACCCTAGCGGCACAGATACGCAGTATTTT
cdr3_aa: CASSQHPSGTDTQYF

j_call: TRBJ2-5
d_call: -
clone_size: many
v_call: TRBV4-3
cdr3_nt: TGCGCCAGCAGCCAAGATCGAGCGGGCCGCCAAGAGACCCAGTACTTC
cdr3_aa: CASSQDRAGRQETQYF

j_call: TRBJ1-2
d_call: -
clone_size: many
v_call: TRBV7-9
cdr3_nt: TGTGCCACGGGGAACTATGGCTACACCTTC
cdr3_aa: CATGNYGYTF

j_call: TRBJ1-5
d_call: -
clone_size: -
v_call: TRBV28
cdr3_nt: TGTGCCAGCAGTATACAGGGACCCCCAAATCAGCCCCAGCATTTT
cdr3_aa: CASSIQGPPNQPQHF

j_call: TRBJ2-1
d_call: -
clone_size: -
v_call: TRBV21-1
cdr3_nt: TGTGCCAGCAGCGGAAAGCTGGGACAGCGGGAGAACAATGAGCAGTTCTTC
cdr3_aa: CASSGKLGQRENNEQFF

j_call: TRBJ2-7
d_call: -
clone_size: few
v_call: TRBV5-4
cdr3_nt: TGTGCCAGCAGCTTGGGGACTAACTCCTACGAGCAGTACTTC
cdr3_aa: CASSLGTNSYEQYF

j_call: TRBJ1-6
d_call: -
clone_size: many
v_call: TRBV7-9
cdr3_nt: TGTGCCAGCAGCCCAACAGATTCACCCCTCCACTTT
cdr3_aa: CASSPTDSPLHF

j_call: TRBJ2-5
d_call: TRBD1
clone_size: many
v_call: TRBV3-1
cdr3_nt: TGTGCCAGCAGCCCGACCTCGGACAGGGGTGAGACCCAGTACTTC
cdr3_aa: CASSPTSDRGETQYF

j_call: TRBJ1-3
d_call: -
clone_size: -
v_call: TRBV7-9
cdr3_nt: TGTGCCAGCAGCCCCACAGGTGGGGTCCGTGTAAACACCATATATTTT
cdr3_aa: CASSPTGGVRVNTIYF

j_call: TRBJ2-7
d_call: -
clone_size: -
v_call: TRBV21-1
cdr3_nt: TGTGCCAGCAGTCGAGACAGTGTCCCCTACGAGCAGTACTTC
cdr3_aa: CASSRDSVPYEQYF

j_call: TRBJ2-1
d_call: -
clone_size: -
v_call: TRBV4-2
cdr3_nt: TGTGCCAGCAGCCAAGCGATGACAGTGGATGAGCAGTTCTTC
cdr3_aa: CASSQAMTVDEQFF

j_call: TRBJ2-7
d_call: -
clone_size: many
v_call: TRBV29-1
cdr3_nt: TGCAGCGCTCGGACACGGGGTTTGTACGAGCAGTACTTC
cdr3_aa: CSARTRGLYEQYF

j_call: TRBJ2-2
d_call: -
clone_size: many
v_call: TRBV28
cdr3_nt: TGTGCCAGCAGTTTTACAGGGTTTGCCGGGGAGCTGTTTTTT
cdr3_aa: CASSFTGFAGELFF

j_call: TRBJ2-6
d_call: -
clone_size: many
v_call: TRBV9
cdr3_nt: TGTGCCAGCAGCGTAGGAGGGGGTGGGGCCAACGTCCTGACTTTC
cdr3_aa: CASSVGGGGANVLTF

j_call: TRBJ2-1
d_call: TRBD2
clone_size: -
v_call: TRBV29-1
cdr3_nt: TGCAGCGTCGAACTAGCGGGGTACAATGAGCAGTTCTTC
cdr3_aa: CSVELAGYNEQFF

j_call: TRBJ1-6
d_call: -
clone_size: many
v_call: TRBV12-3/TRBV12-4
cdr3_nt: TGTGCCAGCAGAACAGGGAGTTCACCCCTCCACTTT
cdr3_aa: CASRTGSSPLHF

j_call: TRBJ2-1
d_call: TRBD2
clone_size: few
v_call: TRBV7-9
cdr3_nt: TGTGCCAGCAGCTTATATCTCGGGCTAGCGGGAAATGAGCAGTTCTTC
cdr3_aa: CASSLYLGLAGNEQFF

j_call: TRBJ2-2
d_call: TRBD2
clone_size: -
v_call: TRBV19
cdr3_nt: TGTGCCAGTAAAATGAGACTAGCAATCACCGGGGAGCTGTTTTTT
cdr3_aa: CASKMRLAITGELFF

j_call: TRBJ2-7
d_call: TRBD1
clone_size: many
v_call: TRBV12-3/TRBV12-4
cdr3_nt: TGTGCCAGCAGTACCTCCGGGACAGCCCAGGGCGAGCAGTACTTC
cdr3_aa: CASSTSGTAQGEQYF

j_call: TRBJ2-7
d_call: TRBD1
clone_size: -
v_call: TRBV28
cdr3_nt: TGTGCCAGCAGTTTATCGCGGAAGGGACAGGGGCCCGAGCAGTACTTC
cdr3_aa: CASSLSRKGQGPEQYF

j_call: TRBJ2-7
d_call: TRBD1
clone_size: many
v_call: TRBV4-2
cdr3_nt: TGTGCCAGCAGCCAAGGGGGACAGCAACTAACCTACGAGCAGTACTTC
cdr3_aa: CASSQGGQQLTYEQYF

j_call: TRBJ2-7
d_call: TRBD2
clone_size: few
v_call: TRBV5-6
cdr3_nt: TGTGCCAGCAGCTTTGTGACTAGCGGGAGTTACGAGCAGTACTTC
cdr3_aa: CASSFVTSGSYEQYF

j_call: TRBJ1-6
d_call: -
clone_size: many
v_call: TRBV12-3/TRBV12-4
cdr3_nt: TGTGCCAGCAGACATGGGTCGGGTTCACCCCTCCACTTT
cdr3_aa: CASRHGSGSPLHF

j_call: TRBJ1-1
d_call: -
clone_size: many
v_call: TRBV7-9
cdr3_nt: TGTGCCAGCAGCTCCGGCACTGAAGCTTTCTTT
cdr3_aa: CASSSGTEAFF

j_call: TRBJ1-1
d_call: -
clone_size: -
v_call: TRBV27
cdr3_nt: TGTGCCAGCAGTCCACTCAGGGGTGGCACTGAAGCTTTCTTT
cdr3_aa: CASSPLRGGTEAFF

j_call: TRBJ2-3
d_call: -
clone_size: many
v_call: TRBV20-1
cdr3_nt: TGCAGTGCTAGAGGTTATACGATGTGGGCAGATACGCAGTATTTT
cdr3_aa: CSARGYTMWADTQYF

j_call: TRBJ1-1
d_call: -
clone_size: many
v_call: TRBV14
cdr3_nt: TGTGCCAGTAGCCAAGAGGTTGGTGGGGGTGAAGCTTTCTTT
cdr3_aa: CASSQEVGGGEAFF

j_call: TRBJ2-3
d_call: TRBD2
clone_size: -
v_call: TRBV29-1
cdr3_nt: TGCAGCGTTGTGCTCTGGACTAGCGGCAAAGGCACAGATACGCAGTATTTT
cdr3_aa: CSVVLWTSGKGTDTQYF

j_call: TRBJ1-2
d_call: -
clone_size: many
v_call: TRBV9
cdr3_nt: TGTGCCAGCAGCGTGGGACAACACTATGGCTACACCTTC
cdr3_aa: CASSVGQHYGYTF

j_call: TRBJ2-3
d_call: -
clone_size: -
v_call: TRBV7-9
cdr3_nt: TGTGCCAGCAGCTTCAGGGGGGCGCCCGGACCAGATACGCTGTATTTT
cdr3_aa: CASSFRGAPGPDTLYF

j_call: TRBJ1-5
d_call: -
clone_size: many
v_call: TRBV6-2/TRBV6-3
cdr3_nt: TGTGCCGCCAGGAGCGGCAGGTACAATCAGCCCCAGCATTTT
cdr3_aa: CAARSGRYNQPQHF

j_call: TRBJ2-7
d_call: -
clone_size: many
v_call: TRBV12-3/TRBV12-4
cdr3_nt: TGTGCCAGCAGCCCCACCAGCTACGAGCAGTACTTC
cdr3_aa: CASSPTSYEQYF

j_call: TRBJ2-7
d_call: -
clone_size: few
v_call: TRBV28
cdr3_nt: TGTGCCAGCAGTCCCAGGGACTTCTCGAGAACCTACGAGCAGTACTTC
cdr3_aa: CASSPRDFSRTYEQYF

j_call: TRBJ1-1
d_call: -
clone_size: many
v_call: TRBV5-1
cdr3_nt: TGCGCCAGCAGCTTTGTCCAGGGAGATACTGAAGCTTTCTTT
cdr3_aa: CASSFVQGDTEAFF

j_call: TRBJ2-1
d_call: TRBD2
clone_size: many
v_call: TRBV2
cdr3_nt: TGTGCCAGCAGTGAATGGCGGGATTCCGGGACTAGCGCTGATGAGCAGTTCTTC
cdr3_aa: CASSEWRDSGTSADEQFF

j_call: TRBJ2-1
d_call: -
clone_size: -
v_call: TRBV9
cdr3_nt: TGTGCCGGCAGCGCCGGGTCCTACAATGAGCAGTTCTTC
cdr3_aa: CAGSAGSYNEQFF